These 22 T cell receptor beta chains originate from one sample sequenced in a study of blood T cell repertoires in COVID-19. Clones were read by immunoSEQ multiplex PCR, and TCRdb kept only the in-frame ones, dropping some. Of 50,000 to 55,000 clones in the sample, about 87% were seen once. The specimen sequenced was peripheral blood. The receptors were sampled from a man aged 45-65 years with acute or convalescent COVID-19.

The chain is built from TRBV3-1 (or the pseudogene TRBV3-2) and TRBJ2-5, with a possible D match to TRBD2 (7 bases). The V gene's germline CDR1 is LGHDT and CDR2 YNNKEL (reference sequence). Trimming left V 3 bases short and J 2 bases short, with 16 bases between. The CDR3 length is 16 residues. The CDR3 sequence: CASSHWEGGGQETQYF. CDR3 in DNA: TGTGCCAGCAGCCATTGGGAAGGGGGGGGACAAGAGACCCAGTACTTC.

The genes are TRBV3-1 (or the pseudogene TRBV3-2) and TRBJ1-2; D is uncertain. This CDR3 is 12 amino acids long. The V end was cut by 1 base, the J end by 5 bases, with 5 bases between. Germline CDR1 reads LGHDT; CDR2 reads YNNKEL (reference sequence). The CDR3 region has the DNA TGTGCCAGCAGCCAAGTCGGGTATGGCTACACCTTC. It codes for CASSQVGYGYTF.

This clone was found once. The chain has TRBV10-3 and TRBJ1-3, with D unclear. The CDR3 totals 11 residues. V lost 10 bases and J 0 bases, leaving 4 bases between the germline ends. CDR1 is ENHRY and CDR2 is SYGVKD in the germline V gene. The CDR3 sequence is CATFSGNTIYF. CDR3 sequence (DNA): TGTGCCACGTTCTCTGGAAACACCATATATTTT.

The V gene is TRBV7-8, the J gene TRBJ2-7; TRBD2 aligns across 8 bases. Trimming removed 1 base from V and 3 bases from J; junction bases left unmatched: 11. Germline loops: CDR1 SGHVS, CDR2 FQNEAQ. This CDR3 region has 17 residues. The CDR3 DNA is TGTGCCAGCAGCTTAGTATTTCTAGCGGGTCCCTTCTACGAGCAGTACTTC. It yields the protein CASSLVFLAGPFYEQYF.

The chain links TRBV4-1 to TRBJ2-3, with 11 bases identical to TRBD2. The V segment lost 11 bases and the J segment 1 base; nucleotides outside the gene matches: 14. CDR1 and CDR2 (germline): MGHRA, YSYEKL. This CDR3 has 17 amino acids. CDR3 sequence: CAAARSGGARGTDTQYF. The CDR3 DNA sequence: TGCGCCGCCGCCCGTAGCGGGGGGGCTCGAGGCACAGATACGCAGTATTTT.

The rearrangement links TRBV21-1 to TRBJ2-5; the table's D call of TRBD2 was not tested on the DNA. TRBV21-1 is listed as a pseudogene. CDR3 size: 14 residues. The CDR3 nucleotides are TGTGCCAGCAGCAAATCGTTGGGGGGAGAGACCCAGTACTTC. It codes for CASSKSLGGETQYF.

The genes are TRBV19 and TRBJ2-7; 8 bases are a match to TRBD1. Germline values: CDR1 LNHDA, CDR2 SQIVND (reference sequence). The J segment lost 5 bases and the V segment lost 4 bases, leaving 10 bases of the junction unmatched. The CDR3 length is 15 residues. DNA for the CDR3: TGTGCCAGTAGTAGAAAACAGGGGGTAAGGGACGAGCAGTACTTC. This translates into CASSRKQGVRDEQYF.

The chain combines TRBV24-1 with TRBJ2-7; possible D gene TRBD1, 6 bases. The germline gives CDR1 KGHDR, CDR2 SFDVKD. Trimming took off 7 bases at V and 6 bases at J, with 9 bases between the two ends. The CDR3 loop spans 11 amino acids. CDR3 sequence reads: CATRQGGEQYF. In DNA form, the CDR3 reads TGTGCCACCAGACAGGGTGGCGAGCAGTACTTC.

This chain joins TRBV27 and TRBJ2-1; D possibly corresponds to TRBD2 (7 bases). V was cut by 2 bases and J by 10 bases, with 15 bases left in between. Germline CDR1 MNHEY, CDR2 SMNVEV (reference sequence). This CDR3 comprises 14 residues. The DNA of the CDR3 is TGTGCCAGCAGTTTAGCGGGGGCGGCAGTAGAGCAGTTCTTC. This translates into CASSLAGAAVEQFF.

V usage is TRBV29-1 and J usage is TRBJ2-7; a weak D match, TRBD2 (6 bases). Germline values: CDR1 SQVTM, CDR2 ANQGSEA. V lost 7 bases and J lost 4, with 17 bases in between. This CDR3 spans 13 amino acids. The CDR3 DNA is TGCAGCGCCGGGGGACGGATCGGGTACGAGCAGTACTTC. It specifies CSAGGRIGYEQYF.

This chain links TRBV7-9 with TRBJ2-7; 9 bases line up with TRBD2. Germline V gene lookup returns CDR1 SEHNR and CDR2 FQNEAQ (reference sequence). CDR3 size: 15 residues. V lost 5 bases, J lost 7 bases, and 12 bases stayed unmatched. CDR3: CASSRLRLAEEEQYF. The CDR3 bases are TGTGCCAGCAGCCGACTTAGACTAGCGGAAGAAGAGCAGTACTTC.

The J gene is TRBJ1-5, the V gene TRBV20-1; the match to TRBD1 covers 8 bases. The J segment lost 4 bases and the V segment lost 3 bases, leaving 2 bases of the junction unmatched. The CDR3 totals 13 residues. The V gene's germline CDR1 is DFQATT and CDR2 SNEGSKA (reference sequence). CDR3: CSASRDRNQPQHF. CDR3 in DNA: TGCAGTGCTAGTAGGGACAGGAATCAGCCCCAGCATTTT.

The chain has TRBV6-6 and TRBJ1-5; D unclear. The length of the CDR3 is 12 residues. CDR1 and CDR2 from the germline V gene are MNHNY and SVGAGI (reference sequence). Trimming pared 11 bases from V and 5 bases from J, leaving 13 bases between. For the CDR3, the DNA is TGTGCCGTAGGGAGCCCGGATCAGCCCCAGCATTTT. Protein sequence: CAVGSPDQPQHF.

The genes are TRBV18 and TRBJ1-4, with TRBD1 as a possible D gene (5 bases). V dropped 2 bases and J dropped 5 bases, with 9 bases sitting between them. Germline loops: CDR1 KGHSH, CDR2 LQKENI. This CDR3 is 14 amino acids long. The DNA of the CDR3 is TGTGCCAGCTCACCAGGGGCCACGAATGAAAAACTGTTTTTT. Protein product: CASSPGATNEKLFF.

The rearrangement joins TRBV28 to TRBJ1-3; no clear D. CDR1 and CDR2 (germline): MDHEN, SYDVKM. Deletions cut 6 bases from V and 0 bases from J, with 12 bases between. The CDR3 consists of 15 residues. CDR3 nucleotides: TGTGCCAGCAGGCGGGAACGTAGCTCTGGAAACACCATATATTTT. Translating gives CASRRERSSGNTIYF.

The rearrangement joins TRBV11-1 to TRBJ2-5; 10 bases fit TRBD2. This CDR3 has 15 amino acids. The trim removed 1 base at V and 4 bases at J, leaving 3 bases unmatched. Germline CDR1 reads SGHAT; CDR2 reads FQDESV (reference sequence). CDR3: CASSLGLAGVETQYF. In DNA, the CDR3 is TGTGCCAGCAGCTTAGGGCTAGCGGGAGTAGAGACCCAGTACTTC.

This chain connects TRBV6-5 to TRBJ1-2, with 7 positions matching TRBD1. From germline, CDR1 is MNHEY and CDR2 SVGAGI. The CDR3 extends over 14 amino acids. The V segment lost 6 bases and the J segment 4 bases; nucleotides outside the gene matches: 8. The CDR3 loop is CASSLMGQRYGYTF. The CDR3 DNA sequence: TGTGCCAGCAGCTTAATGGGACAGCGCTATGGCTACACCTTC.

The rearrangement links TRBV9 to TRBJ1-2, with 7 bases that match TRBD1. The CDR3 covers 11 residues. Losses at the gene ends were 7 bases for V and 5 bases for J; bases not matched to a gene: 2. The germline V gene has CDR1 SGDLS and CDR2 YYNGEE. In DNA, the CDR3 is TGTGCCAGCGGGGACAGTTATGGCTACACCTTC. Protein product: CASGDSYGYTF.

This clone appeared a single time. The V and J genes are TRBV30 and TRBJ1-5; TRBD1 aligns across 12 bases. The V gene's germline CDR1 is GTSNPN and CDR2 SVGIG (reference sequence). V shed 1 base and J 0 bases; nucleotides not matched to a gene: 7. This CDR3 has 18 residues. CDR3 sequence: CAWSAGTGGSISNQPQHF. The CDR3 nucleotides are TGTGCCTGGAGTGCCGGGACAGGGGGCTCCATTAGCAATCAGCCCCAGCATTTT. Full variable domain (missing parts from reference TRBV30 and TRBJ1-5): SQTIHQWPATLVQPVGSPLSLECTVEGTSNPNLYWYRQAAGRGLQLLFYSVGIGQISSEVPQNLSASRPQDRQFILSSKKLLLSDSGFYLCAWSAGTGGSISNQPQHFGDGTRLSIL.

The V call is TRBV29-1, the J call TRBJ2-1, with 9 positions matching TRBD1. The CDR3 is made up of 16 amino acids. The V gene end was trimmed by 2 bases and the J gene end by 2 bases; junction bases not matched to a gene: 7. CDR1 SQVTM and CDR2 ANQGSEA come from the germline V gene. CDR3 residues: CSVEPDRGNTYNEQFF. CDR3 DNA sequence: TGCAGCGTTGAACCGGACAGGGGAAACACCTACAATGAGCAGTTCTTC.

The chain is built from TRBV6-4 and TRBJ2-1, with TRBD1 identical over 8 bases. V was pared by 2 bases and J by 3 bases, with 0 bases of the junction left unmatched. The CDR3 spans 14 residues. Germline CDR1 reads MRHNA; CDR2 reads SNTAGT. The CDR3 nucleotides are TGTGCCAGCAGTGACGGGACAGGCTACAATGAGCAGTTCTTC. Translated: CASSDGTGYNEQFF.

The V and J genes are TRBV6-1 and TRBJ1-5; D is unclear. CDR1 is MNHNS and CDR2 is SASEGT in the germline V gene. The CDR3 totals 15 residues. Trimming took off 3 bases at V and 4 bases at J, with 13 bases between the two ends. CDR3 DNA: TGTGCCAGCAGTGAGGGCGCGGGATGGAATCAGCCCCAGCATTTT. Translating gives CASSEGAGWNQPQHF.